A single sample gave rise to the 24 T cell receptor beta chains below, sequenced in a study of T cells in Graves' hyperthyroidism and ophthalmopathy. The investigators amplified TCR beta CDR3 regions from RNA transcripts. RT-PCR in the first round (using the HTBI primer set) targeted the TCR CDR3. A single record per CDR3 protein comes from TCRdb applying MiXCR to the multiplex PCR reads. The sample has about 480,000 distinct CDR3 sequences, about an eighth seen once. Sequencing was carried out using blood. These receptors were collected from a woman aged 18-29 years with Graves' hyperthyroidism.

The table lists this clonotype with many counts. The genes are TRBV27 and TRBJ1-5, with 9 bases lining up with TRBD1. J was trimmed by 3 bases and V by 2 bases; bases with no gene match: 8. The CDR3 is made up of 17 amino acids. The germline gives CDR1 MNHEY, CDR2 SMNVEV (reference sequence). The CDR3 DNA reads as TGTGCCAGCAGTTTACTAGGGACAGGGTCGAACAATCAGCCCCAGCATTTT. This encodes CASSLLGTGSNNQPQHF.

This clonotype was recorded only once. The J gene is TRBJ2-1, the V gene TRBV7-3; 11 bases line up with TRBD2. The closer fit of TRBJ2-7 to the DNA end suggests the J call may be wrong. This CDR3 contains 15 residues. Germline V gene sequence: CDR1 SGHTA, CDR2 FQGTGA. The CDR3 protein is CASSLLAGGYNEQYV. DNA of the CDR3: TGTGCCAGCAGCTTACTAGCGGGAGGCTACAATGAGCAGTACGTC.

This clonotype was counted at least ten times. This chain joins TRBV14 and TRBJ1-1; 7 bases are shared with TRBD1. Trimming took 0 bases from V and 11 from J; bases not matched to a gene: 9. This CDR3 comprises 14 residues. Germline-derived CDR1 and CDR2 are SGHDN and FVKESK. The CDR3 DNA reads TGTGCCAGCAGCCAAGAATCGACAGGGAGCGGGGCTTTCTTT. Its protein product is CASSQESTGSGAFF.

This clonotype was counted ten times or more. The V call is TRBV7-3, the J call TRBJ1-2; D possibly corresponds to TRBD1 (5 bases). With 5 bases removed from V and 8 bases from J, the gap between germline ends came to 12 bases. This CDR3 region has 12 residues. In germline, CDR1 is SGHTA, CDR2 FQGTGA. The CDR3 here is CASSPDNVGYTF. The DNA for the CDR3 is TGTGCCAGCAGCCCGGACAATGTGGGCTACACCTTC.

This clonotype was seen ten or more times. V is TRBV12-3 or TRBV12-4 and J is TRBJ2-1, with 8 nucleotides matching TRBD2. This CDR3 spans 14 amino acids. Losses at the gene ends were 5 bases for V and 3 bases for J; bases not matched to a gene: 3. CDR3 amino acids: CASSLSGGYNEQFF. In DNA, the CDR3 is TGTGCCAGCAGTCTAAGCGGGGGCTACAATGAGCAGTTCTTC.

This clonotype came up many times. The J gene is TRBJ2-1, the V gene TRBV11-2; D gene unclear. Trimming shortened V by 1 base and J by 5 bases, and 6 bases separated the two germline ends. Germline CDR1 is SGHAT and CDR2 is FQNNGV. This CDR3 contains 13 residues. The CDR3 sequence: CASSLGFNNEQFF. The CDR3 DNA reads TGTGCCAGCAGCTTAGGGTTCAACAATGAGCAGTTCTTC.

This clonotype was found many times. The J gene is TRBJ1-1, the V gene TRBV5-1; 7 bases map to TRBD1. The trim removed 1 base at V and 2 bases at J, leaving 5 bases unmatched. From germline, CDR1 is SGHRS and CDR2 YFSETQ. This CDR3 has 15 residues. The CDR3 nucleotides read TGCGCCAGCAGCTTGCGACAGGGACTAAACACTGAAGCTTTCTTT. It specifies CASSLRQGLNTEAFF.

This chain links TRBV6-1 with TRBJ2-2; TRBD2 agrees at 9 bases. With 1 base clipped from V and 7 bases from J, the junction kept 4 bases outside the gene matches. Looked up from germline, CDR1 is MNHNS and CDR2 is SASEGT. The CDR3 covers 15 residues. The CDR3: CASSEVSGGIGELFF. The CDR3 DNA reads TGTGCCAGCAGTGAAGTTAGCGGGGGCATCGGGGAGCTGTTTTTT.

This clonotype was counted only a few times. At one of its ends the junction is not consistent with the germline gene, which may arise from a read error. V is TRBV14 and J is TRBJ2-3, with a tentative D call TRBD2 (5 bases). The germline V gene has CDR1 SGHDN and CDR2 FVKESK. This CDR3 comprises 14 residues. CDR3 sequence: CAGSGVIATDTQYF. In DNA form, the CDR3 reads TGTGCCGGCAGCGGAGTCATAGCTACTGATACGCAGTATTTT.

This clonotype was counted a few times. This may be a read error, as it is one base from a much larger clone. The chain combines TRBV27 with TRBJ2-5, with 9 bases identical to TRBD2. The germline V gene has CDR1 MNHEY and CDR2 SMNVEV (reference sequence). J lost 4 bases, V lost 2 bases, and 14 bases had no gene match. The CDR3 contains 18 residues. The chain's CDR3 is CASSLMGREGMRRETQYF. Here the CDR3 DNA reads TGTGCCAGCAGTTTAATGGGGCGGGAGGGCATGAGGCGAGAGACCCAGTACTTC.

This clonotype was seen only a few times. V is TRBV5-5 and J is TRBJ1-2, with D hard to call. The CDR3 is made up of 12 amino acids. Germline assignment: CDR1 SGHKS and CDR2 YYEKEE (reference sequence). Trimming removed 4 bases at V and 4 bases at J, with 8 bases between. CDR3 loop: CASSGESYGYTF. CDR3 bases: TGTGCCAGCAGCGGAGAAAGCTATGGCTACACCTTC.

V and J are TRBV2 and TRBJ2-7; D is uncertain. This CDR3 comprises 13 residues. V gave up 3 bases and J gave up 1 base, with 7 bases separating them. Germline CDR1 and CDR2: SNHLY and FYNNEI. The CDR3 region has the DNA TGTGCCAGCAGTGAGGTCAATTCCTACGAGCAGTACGTC. Translating gives CASSEVNSYEQYV.

This clonotype came up many times. This chain uses TRBV24-1 with TRBJ2-2; unclear D gene. Germline CDR1 reads KGHDR; CDR2 reads SFDVKD. V was clipped by 2 bases and J by 2 bases, with 14 bases between them. There are 17 residues in the CDR3. The CDR3 DNA sequence: TGTGCCACCAGTGATTCCCACAAGGCCCTTAACACCGGGGAGCTGTTTTTT. This sequence encodes CATSDSHKALNTGELFF.

The chain is built from TRBV27 and TRBJ2-2, with a weak D call TRBD2 (6 bases). Looked up from germline, CDR1 is MNHEY and CDR2 is SMNVEV (reference sequence). V was clipped by 2 bases and J by 3 bases, with 16 bases between them. The CDR3 length is 17 residues. The CDR3 region has the DNA TGTGCCAGCAGTTTACTGTGGGCTAGCGTTTACACCGGGGAGCTGTTTTTT. Its translation: CASSLLWASVYTGELFF.

At least ten counts were recorded for this clonotype. The chain carries TRBV2 and TRBJ1-2; D not certain. Germline assignment: CDR1 SNHLY and CDR2 FYNNEI. The CDR3 totals 13 residues. The V gene lost 7 bases and the J gene lost 4 bases, with 13 bases spanning the gap. The CDR3 loop is CASTAEVRYGYTF. The CDR3 bases are TGTGCCAGCACCGCCGAAGTGCGCTATGGCTACACCTTC. Combining the CDR3 with reference TRBV2 and TRBJ1-2 gives the whole variable domain EPEVTQTPSHQVTQMGQEVILRCVPISNHLYFYWYRQILGQKVEFLVSFYNNEISEKSEIFDDQFSVERPDGSNFTLKIRSTKLEDSAMYFCASTAEVRYGYTFGSGTRLTVV.

The table lists this clonotype with many counts. The chain's CDR3 is CATSDPAVATKETQYF. The CDR3 bases are TGTGCCACCAGTGATCCGGCAGTGGCGACTAAAGAGACCCAGTACTTC. This chain joins TRBV24-1 and TRBJ2-5, with a weak D call TRBD2 (5 bases). Germline V gene data show CDR1 as KGHDR and CDR2 as SFDVKD. The CDR3 spans 16 residues. V dropped 3 bases and J dropped 3 bases, with 16 bases sitting between them.

The chain uses TRBV5-1 and TRBJ1-1; possible D gene TRBD1, 6 bases. V was trimmed by 8 bases and J by 5 bases, leaving 13 bases between them. CDR3 length: 12 residues. CDR1 and CDR2 from the germline V gene are SGHRS and YFSETQ. In DNA, the CDR3 is TGCGCCAGTGCAGGGGATACGACTGAAGCTTTCTTT. It encodes CASAGDTTEAFF.

This clonotype has just a few counts. The J gene is TRBJ1-5, the V gene TRBV11-3; 8 nucleotides match TRBD1. Germline CDR1 is SGHNT and CDR2 is YENEEA. V dropped 5 bases and J dropped 6; count of bases not matched to a gene: 9. The CDR3 is 15 amino acids. CDR3 loop: CASSRGTGESQPQHF. The CDR3 DNA follows: TGTGCCAGCAGCCGAGGGACAGGTGAAAGTCAGCCCCAGCATTTT. Looking up the rest from reference TRBV11-3 and TRBJ1-5 gives the full variable domain: EAGVVQSPRYKIIEKKQPVAFWCNPISGHNTLYWYLQNLGQGPELLIRYENEEAVDDSQLPKDRFSAERLKGVDSTLKIQPAELGDSAVYLCASSRGTGESQPQHFGDGTRLSIL.

This clonotype has more than one count but fewer than ten. V and J are TRBV6-1 and TRBJ1-2; possible D gene TRBD1, 5 bases. With 6 bases removed from V and 4 bases from J, the gap between germline ends came to 12 bases. Per the germline V gene, CDR1 is MNHNS and CDR2 is SASEGT. The CDR3 is made up of 13 amino acids. CDR3 amino acids: CASRAGTAYGYTF. CDR3 nucleotide sequence: TGTGCCAGCAGAGCCGGGACCGCCTATGGCTACACCTTC.

The chain carries TRBV3-1 and TRBJ1-3; a possible D gene is TRBD1 (5 bases). V gave up 3 bases and J gave up 0 bases, with 9 bases separating them. The CDR3 is 15 amino acids. Germline V lookup: CDR1 LGHDT, CDR2 YNNKEL (reference sequence). Written as DNA, the CDR3 is TGTGCCAGCAGCCAGACAGCCGTCTCTGGAAACACCATATATTTT. Residues: CASSQTAVSGNTIYF. Looking up the rest from reference TRBV3-1 and TRBJ1-3 gives the full variable domain: DTAVSQTPKYLVTQMGNDKSIKCEQNLGHDTMYWYKQDSKKFLKIMFSYNNKELIINETVPNRFSPKSPDKAHLNLHINSLELGDSAVYFCASSQTAVSGNTIYFGEGSWLTVV.

The chain uses TRBV14 and TRBJ2-3; unclear D gene. Germline V CDR1 and CDR2: SGHDN, FVKESK. The length of the CDR3 is 15 residues. Trimming took 4 bases from V and 2 from J, leaving 13 bases between them. CDR3 sequence (DNA): TGTGCCAGCAGCCTTCGTCGTGGGTTCACAGATACGCAGTATTTT. Translating gives CASSLRRGFTDTQYF.

This clonotype was recorded many times. This chain connects TRBV19 to TRBJ1-1, with 10 bases lining up with TRBD1. V gave up 0 bases and J gave up 1 base; unmatched junction bases: 14. CDR3 length: 20 amino acids. Germline CDR1 and CDR2: LNHDA and SQIVND (reference sequence). As DNA, the CDR3 is TGTGCCAGTAGTATAGATCCCCTCGACAGGGGGCGATTGAGGAACACTGAAGCTTTCTTT. Its translation is CASSIDPLDRGRLRNTEAFF.

V usage is TRBV7-3 and J usage is TRBJ2-2; 11 positions agree with TRBD2. V was pared by 5 bases and J by 5 bases, with 10 bases of the junction left unmatched. CDR3 size: 17 residues. Germline values: CDR1 SGHTA, CDR2 FQGTGA. This chain's CDR3 is CASSRTQIAGGTGELFF. The CDR3, as DNA: TGTGCCAGCAGCCGGACCCAAATAGCGGGAGGGACCGGGGAGCTGTTTTTT.

The rearrangement links TRBV20-1 to TRBJ1-3; D is possibly TRBD1 (6 bases). Germline assignment: CDR1 DFQATT and CDR2 SNEGSKA (reference sequence). The V end lost 6 bases, the J end lost 5 bases, and 14 bases lay between the germline ends. The CDR3 consists of 13 residues. The DNA for the CDR3 is TGCAGTGCCGGGGACATTGAAAGAAACACCATATATTTT. Translation gives CSAGDIERNTIYF.